These T cell receptor beta chains were read from a single sample in a study of blood T cell repertoires in COVID-19. Generated by immunoSEQ multiplex PCR, the TCRdb table keeps only in-frame clones and is missing some. Of approximately 230,000 clones listed, roughly 82% are singletons. Material: peripheral blood. The receptor source for this set is an elderly woman with active or convalescent COVID-19. CDR3s leave out the opening cysteine and the closing phenylalanine or tryptophan. Not every row has a clone size; where given, it reads once, few, many or a size class.

j_call clone_size v_call cdr3_aa
TRBJ1-1 . TRBV7-8 ASSYLRGETEAF
TRBJ2-1 . TRBV5-1 ASSLERGSDEQF
TRBJ2-5 . TRBV7-9 ASSFGGMYQETQY
TRBJ1-1 . TRBV7-6 ASSLAGAGVKTEAF
TRBJ2-6 once TRBV4-1 ASSQDRFAGNPGANVLT
TRBJ1-1 . TRBV6-6 ASSYPRNTEAF
TRBJ2-7 . TRBV9 ASSVGPSSYEQY
TRBJ2-1 . TRBV4-2 ASSQESHSNNEQF
TRBJ1-4 . TRBV5-4 ASSLQGNEKLF
TRBJ1-2 . TRBV5-1 ASRTEANYGYT
TRBJ2-3 . TRBV7-2 ASSYRDPRGGQY
TRBJ2-1 . TRBV4-1 ASSHFTGGGDNEQF
TRBJ2-7 few TRBV2 ASSGTLGPYEQY
TRBJ2-1 . TRBV11-2 ASSFLTGIREQF
TRBJ2-7 . TRBV4-1 ASSQGNRRQGNYEQY
TRBJ2-4 . TRBV2 ASRLGLAGTGDIQY
TRBJ1-1 . TRBV6-5 ASNRRGTGGGEAF
TRBJ2-5 . TRBV19 ASQDRGALGETQY
TRBJ1-2 . TRBV24-1 ATSDSGQGFGGYT
TRBJ1-2 . TRBV5-1 ASSIADYSYGYT
TRBJ2-1 . TRBV5-1 ASSLGGGGRDEQF
TRBJ2-2 once TRBV7-9 AVTTGLNTGELF
TRBJ1-1 . TRBV7-2 ASRRGRVNTEAF
TRBJ2-5 . TRBV5-1 ASSGRQGVQETQY
TRBJ2-1 once TRBV27 ASSDQPGTGYNEQF
TRBJ1-1 . TRBV4-2 ASSQSTEAF
TRBJ1-4 few TRBV5-1 ASSSGTGRTEKLF
TRBJ2-3 . TRBV7-9 ASSPDLYTQY
TRBJ2-3 . TRBV28 ASSPSDSDTQY
TRBJ1-2 . TRBV24-1 ATSDSFGYT
TRBJ2-5 . TRBV30 AWSVGGTQETQY
TRBJ2-7 . TRBV14 ASSKEQGREQY
TRBJ2-3 . TRBV6-1 ASSERVGPSTDTQY
TRBJ2-5 . TRBV5-4 ASSPLPTSGKQTQY
TRBJ2-2 . TRBV7-9 ASTYSPGLAQTGELF
TRBJ1-3 . TRBV19 ASSIGQASSGNTIY
TRBJ1-1 . TRBV3-1/TRBV3-2 ASSLRMNTEAF